The clone carrying this T cell receptor (beta chain) was seen repeatedly, ten times or more. Its specificity is not known. Germline CDR1 ENHRY, CDR2 SYGVKD. Trimming cost V 3 bases and J 2 bases, with 4 bases left between them. The CDR3 loop spans 12 amino acids. These data originate in a study of CD8 T cells in ankylosing spondylitis. The study, taken as a whole, reports: Within ankylosing spondylitis blood, a TCR beta motif made up of under 10 highly homologous variants appeared to be characteristic.

TCRdb re-called the 5' RACE reads through MiXCR, storing one row per CDR3 protein. The table lists hundreds of thousands of distinct CDR3 sequences, about 10% of them singletons. The sequencing sample was made of blood, either unsorted or a sorted T cell fraction (not recorded which). The chain recombines TRBV10-3 with TRBJ2-5; D ambiguous. This receptor was identified in a male donor with ankylosing spondylitis. The CDR3 region has the DNA TGTGCCATCAGTGATGAGCAAGAGACCCAGTACTTC. Translated: CAISDEQETQYF.